This T cell receptor beta chain was sequenced for a study of beta chain features in type 1 diabetes. This CDR3 region has 15 residues. Germline loops: CDR1 ENHRY, CDR2 SYGVKD. J lost 1 base, V lost 6 bases, and 3 bases had no gene match. The sequenced template was cDNA made from the entire isolated RNA. Sequencing of naive, central memory and regulatory T cell samples gave an average of around 3.6 million reads. Some clones are missing from TCRdb's copy, which holds only in-frame ones; the method was immunoSEQ multiplex PCR. The sample consists of tens of thousands of clones, around 45% of them appearing once. Blood was drawn once from each donor into heparinised tubes. The draws averaged about 0.11 L. Whole-study findings and limits: All four CD4+ subsets from Type 1 diabetes patients carried moderately but significantly shorter TCRB CDR3s. Cells that show high TCR expression could be over-represented by cDNA sequencing. In the patient group, naive, central memory and Treg TCRB repertoires seemed more alike than in the healthy donor group.

This clone was detected a few times. Its specificity is not known. The same CDR3 also results from other DNA sequences found in this sample. Material for sequencing was Tregs from blood. The sequence was collected from a man aged 25 to 40 with type 1 diabetes. V gene TRBV10-3 combines with J gene TRBJ2-2, with 9 bases fitting TRBD1. The CDR3 nucleotides are TGTGCCATCAGGCCGGGACAGGGGAACACCGGGGAGCTGTTTTTT. Protein sequence: CAIRPGQGNTGELFF.